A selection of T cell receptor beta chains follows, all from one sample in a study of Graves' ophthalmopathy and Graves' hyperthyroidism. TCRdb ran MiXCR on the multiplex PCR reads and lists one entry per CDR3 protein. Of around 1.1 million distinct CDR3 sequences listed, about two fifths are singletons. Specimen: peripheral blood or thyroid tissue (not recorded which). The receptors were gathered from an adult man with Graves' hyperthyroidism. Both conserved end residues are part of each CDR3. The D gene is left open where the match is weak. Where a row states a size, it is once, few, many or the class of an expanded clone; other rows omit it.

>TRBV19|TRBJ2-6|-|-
CASSKEGSSGANVLTF
TGTGCCAGTAGTAAAGAGGGATCCTCTGGGGCCAACGTCCTGACTTTC
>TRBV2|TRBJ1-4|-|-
CASRRGDKDATNEKLFF
TGTGCCAGCAGGAGGGGGGACAAGGACGCAACTAATGAAAAACTGTTTTTT
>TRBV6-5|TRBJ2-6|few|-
CASSPDITGANVLTF
TGTGCCAGCAGTCCCGACATTACTGGGGCCAACGTCCTGACTTTC
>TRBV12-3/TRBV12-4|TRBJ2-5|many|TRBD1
CASRPRTGVETQYF
TGTGCCAGCAGACCAAGGACAGGGGTTGAGACCCAGTACTTC
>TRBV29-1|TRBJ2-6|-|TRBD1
CSSHTTTGGTSGANVLTF
TGCAGCAGTCACACGACGACAGGGGGCACTTCTGGGGCCAACGTCCTGACTTTC
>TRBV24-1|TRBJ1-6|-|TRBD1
CAIGQDNSPLHF
TGTGCCATCGGACAGGATAATTCACCCCTCCACTTT
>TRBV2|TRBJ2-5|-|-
CASSPKSTAVPETQYF
TGTGCCAGCAGTCCCAAAAGTACGGCAGTTCCAGAGACCCAGTACTTC
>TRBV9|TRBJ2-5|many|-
CASSVEEGQETQYF
TGTGCCAGCAGCGTAGAGGAGGGACAAGAGACCCAGTACTTC
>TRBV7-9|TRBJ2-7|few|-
CASNELRSYEQYF
TGTGCCAGCAACGAATTAAGATCCTACGAGCAGTACTTC
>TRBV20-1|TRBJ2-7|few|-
CSARRLDERGAYEQYF
TGCAGTGCTAGACGTCTGGATGAGAGGGGAGCTTACGAGCAGTACTTC
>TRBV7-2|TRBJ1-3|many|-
CASSRDSVISGNTIYF
TGTGCCAGCAGTCGAGACAGTGTGATCTCTGGAAACACCATATATTTT
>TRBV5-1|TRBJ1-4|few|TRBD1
CASRATGTGNEKLFF
TGCGCCAGCAGGGCCACCGGGACAGGGAATGAAAAACTGTTTTTT
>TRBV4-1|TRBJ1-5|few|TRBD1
CASSQEQDRGQPQHF
TGCGCCAGCAGCCAAGAGCAGGACAGGGGACAGCCCCAGCATTTT
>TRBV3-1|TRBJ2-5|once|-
CASSRGVLESQYF
TGTGCCAGCAGCCGGGGTGTGCTGGAGTCCCAGTACTTC
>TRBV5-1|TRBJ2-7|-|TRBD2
CASSSTSGGGEQYF
TGCGCCAGCAGCTCTACTAGCGGAGGGGGAGAGCAGTACTTC
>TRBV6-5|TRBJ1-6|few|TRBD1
CASSYSRTGNSPLHF
TGTGCCAGCAGTTACTCCAGGACAGGCAATTCACCCCTCCACTTT
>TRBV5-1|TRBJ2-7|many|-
CASSFGQQTYEQYF
TGCGCCAGCAGCTTCGGACAGCAAACCTACGAGCAGTACTTC
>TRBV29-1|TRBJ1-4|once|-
CSGARQSEKLFF
TGCAGCGGGGCAAGACAGAGTGAAAAACTGTTTTTT